This T cell receptor beta chain was captured by sequencing in a study of cytomegalovirus exposure and HLA in healthy donors. Donors came from a validation cohort of some 110 subjects, distinct from the first 666-subject cohort. Per the germline V gene, CDR1 is GTSNPN and CDR2 is SVGIG (reference sequence). The CDR3 is 14 residues long. Trimming took 8 bases from V and 3 from J, leaving 19 bases between them. This clone was detected only once. The target antigen is unknown. The protocol was immunoSEQ multiplex PCR, while the TCRdb copy is restricted to in-frame clones and leaves out a portion. The sample contains 150,000 to 200,000 clones, about 81% of which appear only once. Broader study findings: It was found in a later analysis that first-cohort TCR clusters tended to co-occur in the 100 to 150 validation repertoires. The investigators catalogued 150 or so TCR beta chains as cytomegalovirus-associated.

The clonotype originates from a woman under 40 in good health and CMV-seronegative. The chain links TRBV30 to TRBJ1-2; no clear D gene. Sequencing used PBMCs. The CDR3 reads CAGRLRREYYGYTF. DNA for the CDR3: TGTGCCGGCCGCCTAAGGCGGGAATACTATGGCTACACCTTC.